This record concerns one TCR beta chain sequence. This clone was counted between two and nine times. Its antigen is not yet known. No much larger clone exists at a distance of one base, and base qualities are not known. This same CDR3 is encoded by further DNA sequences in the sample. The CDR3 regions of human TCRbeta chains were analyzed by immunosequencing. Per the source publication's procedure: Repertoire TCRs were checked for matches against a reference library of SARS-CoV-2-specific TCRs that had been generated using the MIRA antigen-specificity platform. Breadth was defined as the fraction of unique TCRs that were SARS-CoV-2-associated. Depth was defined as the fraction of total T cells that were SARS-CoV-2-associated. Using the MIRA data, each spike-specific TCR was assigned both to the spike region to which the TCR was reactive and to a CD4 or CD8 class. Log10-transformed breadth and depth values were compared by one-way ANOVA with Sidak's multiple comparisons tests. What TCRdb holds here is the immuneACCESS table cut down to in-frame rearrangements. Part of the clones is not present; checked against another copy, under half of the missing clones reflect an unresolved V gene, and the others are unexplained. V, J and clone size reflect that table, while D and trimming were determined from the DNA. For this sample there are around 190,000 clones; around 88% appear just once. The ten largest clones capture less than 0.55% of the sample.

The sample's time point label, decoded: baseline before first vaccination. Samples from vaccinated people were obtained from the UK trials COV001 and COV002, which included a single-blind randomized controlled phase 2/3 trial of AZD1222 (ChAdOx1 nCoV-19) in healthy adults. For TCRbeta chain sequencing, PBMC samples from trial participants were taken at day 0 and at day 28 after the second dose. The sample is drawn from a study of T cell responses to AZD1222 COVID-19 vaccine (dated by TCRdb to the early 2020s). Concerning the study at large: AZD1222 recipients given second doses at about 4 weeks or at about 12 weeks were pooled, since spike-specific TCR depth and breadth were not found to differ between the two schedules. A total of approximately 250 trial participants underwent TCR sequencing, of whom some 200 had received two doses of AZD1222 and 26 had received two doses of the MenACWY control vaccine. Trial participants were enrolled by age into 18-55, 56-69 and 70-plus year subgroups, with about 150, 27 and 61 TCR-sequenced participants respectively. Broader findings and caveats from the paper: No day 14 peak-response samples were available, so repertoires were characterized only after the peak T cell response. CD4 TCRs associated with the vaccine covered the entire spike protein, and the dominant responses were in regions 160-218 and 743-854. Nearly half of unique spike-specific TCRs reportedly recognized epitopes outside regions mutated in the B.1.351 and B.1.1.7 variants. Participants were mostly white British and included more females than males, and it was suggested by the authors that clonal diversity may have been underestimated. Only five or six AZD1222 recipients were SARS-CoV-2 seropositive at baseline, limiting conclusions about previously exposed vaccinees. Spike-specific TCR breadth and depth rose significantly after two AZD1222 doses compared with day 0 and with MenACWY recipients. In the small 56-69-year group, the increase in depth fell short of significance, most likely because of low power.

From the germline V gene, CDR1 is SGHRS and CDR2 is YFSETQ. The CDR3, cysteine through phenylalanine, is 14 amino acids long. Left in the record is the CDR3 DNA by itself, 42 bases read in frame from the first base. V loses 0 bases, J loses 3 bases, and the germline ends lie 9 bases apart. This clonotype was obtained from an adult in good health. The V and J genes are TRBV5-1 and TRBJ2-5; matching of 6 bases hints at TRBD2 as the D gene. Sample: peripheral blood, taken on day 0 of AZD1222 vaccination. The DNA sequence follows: TGCGCCAGCAGCTTGGGACGGGAGAAAGAGACCCAGTACTTC. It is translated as CASSLGREKETQYF. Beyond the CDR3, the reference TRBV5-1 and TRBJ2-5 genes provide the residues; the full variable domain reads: KAGVTQTPRYLIKTRGQQVTLSCSPISGHRSVSWYQQTPGQGLQFLFEYFSETQRNKGNFPGRFSGRQFSNSRSEMNVSTLELGDSALYLCASSLGREKETQYFGPGTRLLVL.